This T cell receptor beta chain came from a study of spatial heterogeneity in lung cancer (dated by TCRdb to the late 2010s). In terms of the full investigation: More beta-chain than alpha-chain transcripts were consistently detected, likely reflecting higher beta-chain transcript abundance. A strong correlation was found between TCR transcript counts in tumor regions and a T cell transcriptional module score from matched bulk RNA-seq. In the raw uncorrected reads, each unique combination of TCR and UMI appeared more than ten times on average. The study quantitatively compared TCR alpha and beta repertoires across multiple tumor regions, matched nontumor lung and blood in non-small cell lung cancer. Nonsynonymous mutation counts, determined by whole-exome sequencing of tumor tissue, were related to TCR repertoire features. At surgery, both alpha and beta chains were TCR-sequenced in fewer than 250 tumor regions, fewer than 65 matched nontumor lung samples and some 60 PBMC samples.

As a fraction of the sample, this clonotype is medium-sized (0.01 to 0.1%). It has no known antigen specificity. Base qualities are not provided; no much larger clone lies one nucleotide away. Per the publication, the time point label means: sample taken at primary tumor resection. Samples were obtained from about 69 patients with early-stage, untreated non-small cell lung cancer from the lung TRACERx cohort. Whole RNA extracted from tumor and nontumor lung tissue, or from cryopreserved PBMC samples, was used for TCR sequencing without cell sorting. Only patients with enough RNA available from two or more tumor regions were chosen for TCR sequencing. Before being selected, tumor and adjacent nontumor lung specimens were reviewed by a lung pathologist. The library was obtained by 5' RACE. Instrument on record: NextSeq 500. To allow correction of PCR and sequencing errors, the TCR library protocol tagged every TCR cDNA molecule with a unique molecular identifier. Per the authors' processing: Decombinator tools were used for TCR identification, UMI-based error correction and CDR3 extraction. Expanded TCRs were defined as those above a frequency of 2 per 1,000, corresponding to the top 1% of the tumor frequency distribution. Expanded tumor TCRs were classed as regional if statistically deemed absent (corrected P<0.05) from at least one tumor region, otherwise ubiquitous. Rényi diversity was computed with the R vegan package after subsampling each repertoire 100 times to 5,000 TCRs. CDR3 similarity networks were constructed using string-kernel similarity of amino acid triplets, with links drawn between CDR3s whose pairwise similarity was above 0.82. TCRdb applied fastp at Q25 and MiXCR to the public reads, then kept only in-frame beta chains. Records with the same CDR3 protein are collapsed into one entry carrying the most frequent genes and DNA. The V and J calls, along with clone size, are taken from TCRdb and not from the paper's own processing. Within this sample are fewer than 5,500 distinct CDR3 sequences, with under 7.5% of them counted one time only. The ten biggest clones cover about 24% of the sample.

Overall study results and their limits: The count of ubiquitous expanded TCRs correlated with the count of ubiquitous nonsynonymous mutations, and the count of regional expanded TCRs correlated with the count of regional nonsynonymous mutations. The number of expanded intratumoral alpha and beta TCRs correlated with the tumor nonsynonymous mutation count. TCR-seq coverage of tumor T cells was estimated to be only approximately 7% for alpha chains and about 12% for beta chains. Confirming at a functional level the hypothesis that regional TCRs recognize regional mutations was considered to require additional single-cell paired TCR alpha and beta sequencing.

At the junction V is shortened by 3 bases and J by 6 bases, with 10 bases in between. The CDR3 measures 12 amino acids from cysteine to phenylalanine. Of all the DNA, just the CDR3 is kept, 36 bases in frame from base 1. The CDR1 and CDR2 encoded by the germline V gene (reference sequence) are DFQATT and SNEGSKA. The source material was lung tumor tissue, sampled at surgery. This receptor chain uses TRBV20-1 and TRBJ2-3, with the D gene uncertain. This clonotype was sampled from a male donor with early-stage non-small cell lung cancer. The nucleotide sequence is given as TGCAGTGCTAGGGCCCCTAAGGATACGCAGTATTTT. Translation gives CSARAPKDTQYF.